A selection of T cell receptor beta chains follows, all from one sample in a study of T cell clonotyping in hematopoietic cell transplantation. Libraries were prepared by immunoSEQ multiplex PCR; TCRdb keeps only in-frame clonotypes and omits some of them. The sample lists tens of thousands of clones; 85% to 95% were seen once. The sample in question was peripheral blood mononuclear cells, obtained before stem cell transplant. Every receptor here comes from a man in his forties or fifties with chronic myeloid leukemia. Some clones in this sample may be carry-over from other donors' samples. The CDR3 runs from the conserved cysteine through the conserved F or W. D genes are given only for firm matches. Clone size is stated in some rows and not others, as once, few, many or a class when expanded.

TGTGCCATCAGTGAGCTCGGGACAGGAGACTTTAACTACAATGAGCAGTTCTTC	CAISELGTGDFNYNEQFF	TRBJ2-1	TRBV10-3	once	TRBD1
TGTGCCAGCAGTTTGGGAGGAGGGGCTGAAGCTTTCTTT	CASSLGGGAEAFF	TRBJ1-1	TRBV28	NA	NA
TGTGCCAGCAGTGAAGGGTGGACGCAGTCGAGTAGTTACACCTTC	CASSEGWTQSSSYTF	TRBJ1-2	TRBV6-1	NA	NA
TGTGCCAGCTCACCAGGGACAGGGAGGACTGAAGCTTTCTTT	CASSPGTGRTEAFF	TRBJ1-1	TRBV18	NA	TRBD1
TGTGCCTGGAGTGCGGCGGGGACCGGGGAGCTGTTTTTT	CAWSAAGTGELFF	TRBJ2-2	TRBV30	NA	NA
TGTGCCAGCAGTTACTCGGGGGCGGGGTCCCAGCATTTT	CASSYSGAGSQHF	TRBJ1-5	TRBV6-5	NA	NA
TGCGCCAGCAGCTTGGGCCGGGGAGGTGGGGAGACCCAGTACTTC	CASSLGRGGGETQYF	TRBJ2-5	TRBV5-1	NA	NA
TGTGCCAGCAGTCCGGGACAGGGGAGGAGCGGGGAGCTGTTTTTT	CASSPGQGRSGELFF	TRBJ2-2	TRBV27	NA	TRBD1
TGTGCCAGCAGCCGCGGACAGGTTTCGAGGGCTGGCACTGAAGCTTTCTTT	CASSRGQVSRAGTEAFF	TRBJ1-1	TRBV5-4	NA	TRBD1
TGTGCCAGCAGCTCTAGAGGGGAGAGCGATCAGCCCCAGCATTTT	CASSSRGESDQPQHF	TRBJ1-5	TRBV2	NA	NA
TGTGCCAGCCGACGGGAGGCTGGGGAAGGAGCTTTCTTT	CASRREAGEGAFF	TRBJ1-1	TRBV7-9	NA	NA
TGTGCCAGCAGCCACAGGGACTACGAGCAGTACTTC	CASSHRDYEQYF	TRBJ2-7	TRBV4-2	NA	NA
TGTGCCAGTAGTATGACGGACCAGCCCCAGCATTTT	CASSMTDQPQHF	TRBJ1-5	TRBV19	NA	NA
TGTGCCACCTTAGGGACAGACCAGTTTAACTATGGCTACACCTTC	CATLGTDQFNYGYTF	TRBJ1-2	TRBV28	NA	TRBD1
TGTGCCAGCAGCTATAGGGGGAGCGGGGAGCAGTACTTC	CASSYRGSGEQYF	TRBJ2-7	TRBV7-2	NA	NA
TGCAGTGCAGGACTGTACTACGAGCAGTACTTC	CSAGLYYEQYF	TRBJ2-7	TRBV20-1	NA	NA
TGTGCCAGCAGTGAAGCGCTCGGGTCTGAAGCTTTCTTT	CASSEALGSEAFF	TRBJ1-1	TRBV2	NA	NA
TGTGCCAGCAGCTTTCGACAGCTTGCAACTAATGAAAAACTGTTTTTT	CASSFRQLATNEKLFF	TRBJ1-4	TRBV7-2	NA	NA
TGTGCCTGGGGCTTAGGGGAATCAAGCAATCAGCCCCAGCATTTT	CAWGLGESSNQPQHF	TRBJ1-5	TRBV30	NA	NA
TGTGCCAGCAGCCCGGGACACAGCACAGATACGCAGTATTTT	CASSPGHSTDTQYF	TRBJ2-3	TRBV7-2	NA	NA
TGTGCCAGCAGCTCGCGAGGGGGACAGGGGGCAGATACGCAGTATTTT	CASSSRGGQGADTQYF	TRBJ2-3	TRBV5-6	few	TRBD1
TGTGCCAGCAGCTTAGATGCAGGATTCCCGGGGGAAGCTTTCTTT	CASSLDAGFPGEAFF	TRBJ1-1	TRBV11-2	NA	NA
TGTGCCAGCAGCTTGGTAACAGGGTCTACAGATACGCAGTATTTT	CASSLVTGSTDTQYF	TRBJ2-3	TRBV5-6	NA	NA
TGTGCCAGCAGTGCCCTTAAGGGGGCAGGGGGCTACACCTTC	CASSALKGAGGYTF	TRBJ1-2	TRBV2	NA	TRBD1
TGCGCCAGCAGCTTGGCAACGGGACTCTCCTACGAGCAGTACTTC	CASSLATGLSYEQYF	TRBJ2-7	TRBV5-1	NA	NA
TGCAGTGCTTCCAGGAATGAGCAGTTCTTC	CSASRNEQFF	TRBJ2-1	TRBV20-1	NA	NA
TGTGCCAGCAAGGAGGGCCCGACCAACACCGGGGAGCTGTTTTTT	CASKEGPTNTGELFF	TRBJ2-2	TRBV6-1	NA	NA
TGTGCCAGCAGTTTCCGACGCGGCGGGGGGAGAGACACAGATACGCAGTATTTT	CASSFRRGGGRDTDTQYF	TRBJ2-3	TRBV7-2	NA	TRBD2
TGTGCCAGCAACCATGACGTGAACACTGAAGCTTTCTTT	CASNHDVNTEAFF	TRBJ1-1	TRBV5-4	few	NA
TGTGCCAGCAGCAGGGGAGAGGGCACTGAAGCTTTCTTT	CASSRGEGTEAFF	TRBJ1-1	TRBV7-3	once	NA
TGCGCCAGCAGCATAAATCCAGGGAATAATCAGCCCCAGCATTTT	CASSINPGNNQPQHF	TRBJ1-5	TRBV5-1	NA	NA
TGTGCCATCGGGGAACTTCCCGAGAACACTGAAGCTTTCTTT	CAIGELPENTEAFF	TRBJ1-1	TRBV6-6	NA	NA
TGTGCCAGAAGCCTAACAGGGTTGAATCAGCCCCAGCATTTT	CARSLTGLNQPQHF	TRBJ1-5	TRBV5-3	NA	NA
TGTGCCAGCAGCGTAGAGGCAGGGCTAAATCAGCCCCAGCATTTT	CASSVEAGLNQPQHF	TRBJ1-5	TRBV9	NA	NA
TGTGCCAGCAGCTGGACGACAGTAGCGAACACTGAAGCTTTCTTT	CASSWTTVANTEAFF	TRBJ1-1	TRBV7-2	NA	NA
TGTGCCAGCAGCCGGGGACTAGCGGGGTTTAGGGAGACCCAGTACTTC	CASSRGLAGFRETQYF	TRBJ2-5	TRBV5-6	NA	TRBD2
TGTGCCAGCAGTTTTCACAGGGAGGGCTATGGCTACACCTTC	CASSFHREGYGYTF	TRBJ1-2	TRBV28	NA	NA
TGCGCCAGCAGCCAAGAAGGGACAGGCCATCTCTTCTTC	CASSQEGTGHLFF	TRBJ1-2	TRBV4-1	NA	TRBD1
TGTGCCAGCAGCTTATTCGACGGCCGGGAGTTTGAAAAACTGTTTTTT	CASSLFDGREFEKLFF	TRBJ1-4	TRBV7-9	NA	NA
TGTGCCAGCAGCCGACAGGGGTTCTACGAGCAGTACTTC	CASSRQGFYEQYF	TRBJ2-7	TRBV5-4	NA	TRBD1
TGCGCCAGCAGCTTTGGGGTGCGTACGCATGGCTACACCTTC	CASSFGVRTHGYTF	TRBJ1-2	TRBV5-1	NA	NA